The 25 T cell receptor beta chains reported below all come from one sample, sequenced in a study of T cells in Graves' hyperthyroidism and ophthalmopathy. Authors of the study amplified TCR beta CDR3 regions from RNA transcripts. The HTBI set primed first-round TCR CDR3 RT-PCR. Each CDR3 protein gets one entry after TCRdb re-called the multiplex PCR reads with MiXCR. The sample consists of about half a million distinct CDR3 sequences, about 20% of them appearing once. What was sequenced was blood. The receptors here all came from a man between 18 and 29 years old with Graves' hyperthyroidism.

This chain uses TRBV6-1 with TRBJ1-2; no clear D gene. Germline values: CDR1 MNHNS, CDR2 SASEGT. CDR3 length: 13 amino acids. The germline V and J ends were trimmed by 6 bases and 3 bases, with 11 bases remaining between them. The CDR3 sequence: CASSSPTDYGYTF. CDR3 in DNA: TGTGCCAGCAGCTCCCCGACGGACTATGGCTACACCTTC.

Details on this clonotype: It may be a read error: a sequence one base away is much more abundant. This chain connects TRBV6-2 or TRBV6-3 to TRBJ1-1; D not certain. Germline CDR1 and CDR2: MNHEY and SVGEGT. CDR3 length: 13 residues. The chain's CDR3 is CAGSVQRRTEAFF. CDR3 DNA: TGTGCCGGCAGCGTACAGAGGCGGACTGAAGCTTTCTTT.

This clonotype appeared a few times. The rearrangement uses TRBV12-3 or TRBV12-4 and TRBJ1-6; no clear D. Trimming took off 3 bases at V and 7 bases at J, with 10 bases between the two ends. The length of the CDR3 is 14 residues. The CDR3 DNA reads as TGTGCCAGCAGTTTTGCAGGCGTGAATTCACCCCTCCACTTT. Protein product: CASSFAGVNSPLHF.

This clonotype appeared a few times. This chain links TRBV12-3 or TRBV12-4 with TRBJ1-5, with D maybe TRBD1 (5 bases). Between the trimmed V and J ends, which lost 4 bases and 6 bases, there was a span of 13 bases. The CDR3 runs to 14 residues. CDR3 sequence: CASSYRSGGQPQHF. The CDR3 DNA reads as TGTGCCAGCAGTTACAGGTCCGGGGGTCAGCCCCAGCATTTT.

The sample holds a few counts of this clonotype. The chain combines TRBV6-2 or TRBV6-3 with TRBJ2-7; TRBD2 matches 9 bases. Germline CDR1 reads MNHEY; CDR2 reads SVGEGT. The CDR3 runs to 15 residues. The junction had 8 bases not matched to a gene; V was cut back by 7 bases and J by 1 base. In DNA form, the CDR3 reads TGTGCCAGCATAGAAGGACTAGCGACTTCCTACGAGCAGTACTTC. It specifies CASIEGLATSYEQYF.

This clonotype was seen at least ten times. V gene TRBV10-3 combines with J gene TRBJ2-5; 10 positions agree with TRBD1. With 1 base clipped from V and 1 base from J, the junction kept 3 bases outside the gene matches. The CDR3 covers 16 residues. The V gene's germline CDR1 is ENHRY and CDR2 SYGVKD. CDR3 region: CAISEFWTGGQETQYF. The CDR3 region has the DNA TGTGCCATCAGTGAGTTTTGGACAGGGGGCCAAGAGACCCAGTACTTC.

A few counts support this clonotype. The rearrangement links TRBV2 to TRBJ1-6; D might be TRBD1 (5 bases). In germline, CDR1 is SNHLY, CDR2 FYNNEI. There are 13 residues in the CDR3. With 9 bases removed from V and 6 bases from J, the gap between germline ends came to 12 bases. The CDR3 spells CASSSGLNSPLHF. Here the CDR3 DNA reads TGTGCCAGTAGTTCGGGACTTAATTCACCCCTCCACTTT.

This clonotype was detected many times. This chain connects TRBV20-1 to TRBJ2-7; a possible D gene is TRBD2 (5 bases). V gave up 1 base and J gave up 1 base, with 8 bases separating them. Germline values: CDR1 DFQATT, CDR2 SNEGSKA (reference sequence). The CDR3 totals 13 residues. Written as DNA, the CDR3 is TGCAGTGCTAGAGGGGAGCGTTCCTACGAGCAGTACTTC. This codes for CSARGERSYEQYF.

This clonotype occurred many times. The chain carries TRBV12-3 or TRBV12-4 and TRBJ1-2; D remains unclear. The CDR3 loop spans 13 amino acids. The V end was cut by 8 bases, the J end by 4 bases, with 14 bases between. CDR3 region: CASGERELYGYTF. CDR3 DNA sequence: TGTGCCAGCGGGGAAAGGGAACTCTATGGCTACACCTTC.

This clonotype has at least ten counts. The chain couples TRBV3-1 to TRBJ2-7; D call uncertain. Trimming removed 2 bases from V and 4 bases from J, with 12 bases in between. The CDR3 is 14 residues long. CDR1 and CDR2 from the germline V gene are LGHDT and YNNKEL (reference sequence). The CDR3 region has the DNA TGTGCCAGCAGCCAATTGCTCGGGTCTTACGAGCAGTACTTC. This codes for CASSQLLGSYEQYF.

This clonotype has a count of ten or more. This chain connects TRBV7-9 to TRBJ1-1; D is unclear. The germline V gene encodes CDR1 SEHNR and CDR2 FQNEAQ (reference sequence). This CDR3 comprises 11 residues. V gave up 5 bases and J gave up 8 bases, with 9 bases separating them. The CDR3 sequence: CASSPHFEAFF. In nucleotides, the CDR3 is TGTGCCAGCAGCCCCCATTTCGAAGCTTTCTTT.

J is TRBJ1-2 and V is TRBV6-5; 7 positions match TRBD1. The CDR3 totals 13 residues. The V segment lost 4 bases and the J segment 7 bases; nucleotides outside the gene matches: 6. CDR1 and CDR2 from the germline V gene are MNHEY and SVGAGI. CDR3 coding DNA: TGTGCCAGCAGTTCCACCAGGGGGTTTGGCTACACCTTC. Protein: CASSSTRGFGYTF.

This clonotype came up a few times. The rearrangement joins TRBV12-3 or TRBV12-4 to TRBJ2-7; TRBD2 aligns across 7 bases. Losses at the gene ends were 1 base for V and 3 bases for J; bases not matched to a gene: 6. This CDR3 comprises 15 residues. CDR3 in amino acids: CASSLGPAGYYEQYF. As DNA, the CDR3 is TGTGCCAGCAGTTTAGGTCCAGCGGGATACTACGAGCAGTACTTC.

Worth noting for this clonotype: This may stem from a read error, because a much larger clone lies one nucleotide away. The chain carries TRBV4-1 and TRBJ1-2; 11 bases map to TRBD1. The CDR3 is made up of 15 amino acids. J lost 4 bases, V lost 5 bases, and 6 bases had no gene match. Germline values: CDR1 MGHRA, CDR2 YSYEKL. CDR3 sequence (DNA): TGCGCCAGCAGCATGGGACAGGGGGGAACCTATGGCTACACCTTC. Translating it yields CASSMGQGGTYGYTF.

The sample holds a few counts of this clonotype. The chain couples TRBV12-5 to TRBJ2-2; no reliable D call. CDR3 length: 18 amino acids. Germline CDR1 reads LGHNT; CDR2 reads FRNRAP. V was trimmed by 0 bases and J by 1 base, leaving 15 bases between them. CDR3: CASGLVYDGQLNTGELFF. CDR3 nucleotides: TGTGCTAGTGGTTTGGTGTACGACGGGCAATTGAACACCGGGGAGCTGTTTTTT.

This clonotype was counted between two and nine times. The chain links TRBV11-2 to TRBJ1-2, with unresolved D. The CDR3 contains 13 residues. V was clipped by 4 bases and J by 4 bases, with 10 bases between them. Germline-derived CDR1 and CDR2 are SGHAT and FQNNGV. CDR3 sequence: CASSSVRTYGYTF. As DNA, the CDR3 is TGTGCCAGCAGCTCCGTAAGGACCTATGGCTACACCTTC.

Comment on this clonotype: A much larger clone lies a single base off, so this may be a read error. The chain recombines TRBV11-2 with TRBJ1-5; 8 bases line up with TRBD1. Germline CDR1 and CDR2: SGHAT and FQNNGV. The CDR3 runs 16 residues. The CDR3 sequence: CACSLGATGVNQPQHF. CDR3 DNA: TGTGCCTGCAGCTTAGGGGCGACAGGGGTTAATCAGCCCCAGCATTTT.

In its sample, this clonotype was seen a few times. J is TRBJ2-7 and V is TRBV12-3 or TRBV12-4; 9 bases fit TRBD2. J gave up 6 bases and V 6 bases, and 9 bases lay outside the gene matches. The CDR3 consists of 14 residues. In DNA form, the CDR3 reads TGTGCCAGCAGAACTAGCGGGCGGTCCGCCGAGCAGTACTTC. Translating it yields CASRTSGRSAEQYF.

This clonotype was picked up many times. The gene calls are TRBV4-1 and TRBJ2-5, with 10 bases fitting TRBD2. The CDR3 extends over 20 amino acids. The J segment lost 3 bases and the V segment lost 2 bases, leaving 18 bases of the junction unmatched. Germline V gene sequence: CDR1 MGHRA, CDR2 YSYEKL. This CDR3 reads CASSQKDPSFTSGAKETQYF. DNA of the CDR3: TGCGCCAGCAGCCAAAAAGATCCCTCATTCACTAGCGGGGCTAAAGAGACCCAGTACTTC.

This clonotype was counted a few times. V gene TRBV20-1 combines with J gene TRBJ2-7; 10 bases align to TRBD2. The V and J ends lost 1 base and 2 bases, in that order; junction bases with no gene match: 5. Looked up from germline, CDR1 is DFQATT and CDR2 is SNEGSKA (reference sequence). The CDR3 covers 15 residues. CDR3 in amino acids: CSARVGTSGTYEQYF. CDR3 coding DNA: TGCAGTGCTAGAGTCGGAACTAGCGGGACCTACGAGCAGTACTTC.

This clonotype was seen only a few times. The genes are TRBV7-3 and TRBJ2-7, with 8 bases matching TRBD2. The CDR3 has 16 amino acids. The V and J ends lost 5 bases and 5 bases, in that order; junction bases with no gene match: 14. CDR1 and CDR2 from the germline V gene are SGHTA and FQGTGA. The CDR3 region has the DNA TGTGCCAGCAGCCACCAGGGTCGAGCGGGAGTCGACGAGCAGTACTTC. Protein sequence: CASSHQGRAGVDEQYF.

The chain joins TRBV4-2 to TRBJ2-7, with 10 positions matching TRBD1. Per germline, CDR1 LGHNA and CDR2 YNFKEQ. With V trimmed by 1 base and J by 3 bases, 6 bases remained unmatched. This CDR3 is built from 16 residues. The CDR3 here is CASSQVADRGNYEQYF. In DNA form, the CDR3 reads TGTGCCAGCAGCCAAGTTGCGGACAGGGGGAACTACGAGCAGTACTTC.

There are many counts of this clonotype. The rearrangement links TRBV6-1 to TRBJ1-2, with D perhaps matching TRBD1 (6 bases). Trimming stripped 6 bases from V and 5 bases from J, with 13 bases between. CDR3 size: 13 residues. Germline-derived CDR1 and CDR2 are MNHNS and SASEGT. In DNA, the CDR3 is TGTGCCAGCAGAGGGGGGACCTGGTATGGCTACACCTTC. As protein: CASRGGTWYGYTF.

This clonotype was detected ten times or more. The chain joins TRBV5-6 to TRBJ1-5, with a weak D call TRBD1 (5 bases). The V end was cut by 3 bases, the J end by 0 bases, with 16 bases between. The CDR3 totals 17 residues. Germline-derived CDR1 and CDR2 are SGHDT and YYEEEE. This CDR3 reads CASSSTNHRSSNQPQHF. The CDR3, as DNA: TGTGCCAGCAGCTCTACTAACCACAGGTCTAGCAATCAGCCCCAGCATTTT.

The rearrangement joins TRBV6-2 or TRBV6-3 to TRBJ1-2; TRBD1 matches 10 bases. This CDR3 spans 12 amino acids. The germline V gene has CDR1 MNHEY and CDR2 SVGEGT. V lost 6 bases to trimming and J lost 13 bases; unmatched junction nucleotides: 8. DNA for the CDR3: TGTGCCAGCAGCTCCGGGACAGGGGCTCTCACCTTC. This codes for CASSSGTGALTF.